This T cell receptor (beta chain) was retrieved from a study of T-cell reconstitution after alpha-beta-depleted transplantation in children. Unique molecular identifiers were incorporated when the TCRbeta library was constructed. One entry per CDR3 protein results from TCRdb running MiXCR on the PCR reads. The sample shows more than 550,000 distinct CDR3 sequences, roughly a tenth of them seen only once. The ends were cut back, 2 bases at V and 7 bases at J, with 12 bases in the middle. CDR1 and CDR2 (germline): MNHEY, SVGAGI. The CDR3 totals 14 residues. This chain links TRBV6-5 with TRBJ1-5; perhaps TRBD1 as D (5 bases). The sample here was PBMCs from the stem cell graft donor, taken from the stem cell graft. The clonotype comes from a human donor who donated a stem cell graft to a child with acute myeloid leukemia. The CDR3 nucleotides are TGTGCCAGCAGTTACCGGGGGGAGCGGCAGCCCCAGCATTTT. Translating it yields CASSYRGERQPQHF.